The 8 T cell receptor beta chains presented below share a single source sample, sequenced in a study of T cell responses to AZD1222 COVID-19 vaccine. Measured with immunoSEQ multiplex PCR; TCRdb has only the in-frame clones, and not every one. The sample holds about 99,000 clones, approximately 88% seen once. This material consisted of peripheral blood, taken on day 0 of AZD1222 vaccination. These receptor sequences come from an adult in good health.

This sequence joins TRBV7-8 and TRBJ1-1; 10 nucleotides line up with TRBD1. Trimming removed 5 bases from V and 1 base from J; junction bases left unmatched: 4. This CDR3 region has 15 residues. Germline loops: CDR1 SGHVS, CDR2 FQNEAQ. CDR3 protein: CASSLRTGGNTEAFF. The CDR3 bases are TGTGCCAGCAGCCTCCGGACAGGGGGGAACACTGAAGCTTTCTTT.

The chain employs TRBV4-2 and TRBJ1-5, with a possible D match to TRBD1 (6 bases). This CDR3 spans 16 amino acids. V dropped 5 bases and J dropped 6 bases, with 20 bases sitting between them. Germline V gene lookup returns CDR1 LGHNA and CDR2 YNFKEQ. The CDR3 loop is CASSNVHRDGSQPQHF. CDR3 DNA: TGTGCCAGCAGCAATGTCCACAGGGACGGGAGTCAGCCCCAGCATTTT.

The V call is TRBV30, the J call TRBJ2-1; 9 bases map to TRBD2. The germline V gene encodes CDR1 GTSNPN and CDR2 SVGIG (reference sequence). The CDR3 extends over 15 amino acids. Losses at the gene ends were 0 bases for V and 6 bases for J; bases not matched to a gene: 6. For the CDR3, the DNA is TGTGCCTGGAGTGTGGGCGGGAGGGCCATCAATGAGCAGTTCTTC. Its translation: CAWSVGGRAINEQFF.

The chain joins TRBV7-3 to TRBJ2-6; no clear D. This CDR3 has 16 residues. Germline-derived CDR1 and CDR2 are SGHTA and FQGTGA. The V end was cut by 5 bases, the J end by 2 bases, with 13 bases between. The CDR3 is CASSHTLSPGANVLTF. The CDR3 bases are TGTGCCAGCAGCCATACGCTCAGTCCTGGGGCCAACGTCCTGACTTTC.

The CDR3 DNA reads TGTGCCAGCAGCCCCGGACAGGGCCAAGAGACCCAGTACTTC. Encoded protein: CASSPGQGQETQYF. The chain joins TRBV5-4 to TRBJ2-5, with 8 nucleotides matching TRBD1. The V gene's germline CDR1 is SGHNT and CDR2 YYREEE (reference sequence). The length of the CDR3 is 14 residues. The ends lost 4 bases at V and 1 base at J; junction bases unmatched: 3.

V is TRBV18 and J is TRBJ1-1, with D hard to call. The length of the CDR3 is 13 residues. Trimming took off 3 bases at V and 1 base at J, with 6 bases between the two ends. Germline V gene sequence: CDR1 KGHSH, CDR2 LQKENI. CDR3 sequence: CASSPEKNTEAFF. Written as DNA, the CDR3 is TGTGCCAGCTCACCGGAAAAGAACACTGAAGCTTTCTTT. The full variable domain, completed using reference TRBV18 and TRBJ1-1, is NAGVMQNPRHLVRRRGQEARLRCSPMKGHSHVYWYRQLPEEGLKFMVYLQKENIIDESGMPKERFSAEFPKEGPSILRIQQVVRGDSAAYFCASSPEKNTEAFFGQGTRLTVV.

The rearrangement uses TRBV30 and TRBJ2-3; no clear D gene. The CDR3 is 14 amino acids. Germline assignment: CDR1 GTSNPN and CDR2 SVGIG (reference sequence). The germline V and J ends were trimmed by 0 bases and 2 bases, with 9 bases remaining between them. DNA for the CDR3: TGTGCCTGGAGTGTTGTGACTTACACAGATACGCAGTATTTT. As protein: CAWSVVTYTDTQYF.

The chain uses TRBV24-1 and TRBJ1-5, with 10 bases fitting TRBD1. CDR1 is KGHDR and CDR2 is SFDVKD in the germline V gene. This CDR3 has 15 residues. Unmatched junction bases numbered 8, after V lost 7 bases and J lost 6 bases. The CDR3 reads CATRNGTGASQPQHF. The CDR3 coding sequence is TGTGCCACCAGGAACGGGACAGGGGCTAGTCAGCCCCAGCATTTT.